The 2 T cell receptor beta chains listed next were all sequenced from one sample in a study of blood T cell repertoires in COVID-19. The assay was immunoSEQ multiplex PCR, and TCRdb's table has in-frame clones only and misses some. This table holds about 170,000 clones, 86% found once. Sample: peripheral blood. The receptors were gathered from a woman between 55 and 75 years old with COVID-19, enrolled during active disease.

The chain couples TRBV5-1 to TRBJ2-3; TRBD2 might be the D (5 bases). V lost 4 bases and J 1 base, leaving 10 bases between the germline ends. The germline CDR1 and CDR2 sequences are SGHRS and YFSETQ. The CDR3 is 14 residues long. The CDR3 sequence is CASSPAGGTDTQYF. CDR3 sequence (DNA): TGCGCCAGCAGCCCGGCCGGGGGCACAGATACGCAGTATTTT.

The chain carries TRBV10-3 and TRBJ1-1, with 7 bases identical to TRBD1. The CDR3 spans 12 residues. Germline CDR1 is ENHRY and CDR2 is SYGVKD. J lost 4 bases, V lost 8 bases, and 4 bases had no gene match. In nucleotides, the CDR3 is TGTGCCATCGGGACAGTGGGCACTGAAGCTTTCTTT. This codes for CAIGTVGTEAFF.